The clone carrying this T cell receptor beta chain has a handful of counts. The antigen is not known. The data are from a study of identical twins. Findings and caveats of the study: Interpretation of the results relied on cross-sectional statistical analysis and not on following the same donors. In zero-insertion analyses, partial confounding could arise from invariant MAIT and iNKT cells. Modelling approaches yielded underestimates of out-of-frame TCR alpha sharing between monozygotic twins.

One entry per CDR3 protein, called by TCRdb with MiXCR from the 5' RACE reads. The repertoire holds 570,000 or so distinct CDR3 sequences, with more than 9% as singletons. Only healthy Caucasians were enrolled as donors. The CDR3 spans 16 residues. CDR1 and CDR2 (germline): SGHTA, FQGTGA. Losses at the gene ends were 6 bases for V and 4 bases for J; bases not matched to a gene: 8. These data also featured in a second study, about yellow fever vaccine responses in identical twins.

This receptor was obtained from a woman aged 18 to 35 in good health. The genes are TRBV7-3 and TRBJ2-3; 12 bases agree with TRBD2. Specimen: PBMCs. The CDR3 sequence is CASSSLAGGDSDTQYF. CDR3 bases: TGTGCCAGCAGTTCACTAGCGGGGGGAGATTCAGATACGCAGTATTTT.